This TCR beta chain was sequenced during a study of OX40 agonist ivuxolimab in advanced cancers. Study-wide background: Three patients, one with hepatocellular carcinoma and two with cutaneous melanoma, achieved partial responses.

Note on this clone: Its specificity is unknown.

Overall study results and limits: At doses 0.1 to 3.0 mg/kg, CD4+ and CD8+ clones expanded.

This table comes from immunoSEQ multiplex PCR, and its TCRdb copy is limited to in-frame clones, with some not included. This sample has about 50,000 clones, with 80% found just once. Exclusion applied to patients with autoimmune disease history or systemic immunosuppression. The CDR3 totals 17 residues. Germline trimming cut 1 base from V and 3 bases from J; bases unmatched to any gene: 3. Germline values: CDR1 SEHNR, CDR2 FQNEAQ (reference sequence). The sequenced sample was CD4+ or CD8+ T cells sorted from blood, obtained in a trial of the OX40 agonist ivuxolimab. V is TRBV7-9 and J is TRBJ2-1; 13 nucleotides align to TRBD2. This TCR derives from an adult with an advanced solid tumor such as melanoma, head and neck, liver or kidney cancer. In DNA form, the CDR3 reads TGTGCCAGCAGCTTAGAGACTAGCGGGAGGCTCTACAATGAGCAGTTCTTC. Its protein is CASSLETSGRLYNEQFF.